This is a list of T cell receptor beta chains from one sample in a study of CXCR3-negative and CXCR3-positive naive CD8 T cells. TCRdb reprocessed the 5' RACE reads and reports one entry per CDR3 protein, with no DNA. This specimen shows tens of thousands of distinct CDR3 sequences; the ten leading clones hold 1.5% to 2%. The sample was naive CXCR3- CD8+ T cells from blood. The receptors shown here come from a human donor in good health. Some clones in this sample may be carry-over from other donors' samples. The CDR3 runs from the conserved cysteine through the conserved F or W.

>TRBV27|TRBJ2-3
CACTLLPFTDTQYF
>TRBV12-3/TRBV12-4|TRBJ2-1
CARSPNTYDRHNEQFF
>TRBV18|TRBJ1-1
CASSPEGRGTEAFF
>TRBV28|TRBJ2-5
CASRSPDVETQYF
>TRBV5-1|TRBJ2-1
CASSFKPGQGSGEQFF
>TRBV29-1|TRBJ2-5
CSVEGAQRGVQETQYF
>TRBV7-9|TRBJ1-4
CASSLPGETNEKLFF
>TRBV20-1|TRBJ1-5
CSAAEFNQPQHF
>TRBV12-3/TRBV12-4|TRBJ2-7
CASSFLRAGSEQYF
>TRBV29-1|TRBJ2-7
CSVSGGYSYEQYF
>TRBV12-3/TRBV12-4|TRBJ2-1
CASKTAGAHNEQFF
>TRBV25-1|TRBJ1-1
CASSRGLNTEAFF
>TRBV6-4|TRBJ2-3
CASSESGGARADTQYF